What follows are 27 T cell receptor beta chains derived from one specimen sequenced in a study of blood T cell repertoires in COVID-19. TCRdb's copy holds only in-frame clones and misses some; the assay was immunoSEQ multiplex PCR. This sample carries around 230,000 clones, approximately 83% of them seen once, and the ten largest clones take around 3%. Sequencing was carried out using PBMCs or T cells enriched from blood (not recorded which). Receptors were obtained from a middle-aged woman with acute COVID-19.

This clone was detected only once. The genes are TRBV2 and TRBJ1-5; a possible D gene is TRBD1 (6 bases). Between the trimmed V and J ends, which lost 5 bases and 0 bases, there was a span of 11 bases. Germline CDR1 SNHLY, CDR2 FYNNEI. The CDR3 consists of 15 residues. As DNA, the CDR3 is TGTGCCAGCAGTTCACAGGGCGCTAGCAATCAGCCCCAGCATTTT. It translates to CASSSQGASNQPQHF. Full variable domain (remainder filled in from reference TRBV2 and TRBJ1-5): EPEVTQTPSHQVTQMGQEVILRCVPISNHLYFYWYRQILGQKVEFLVSFYNNEISEKSEIFDDQFSVERPDGSNFTLKIRSTKLEDSAMYFCASSSQGASNQPQHFGDGTRLSIL.

The CDR3 DNA reads as TGTGCCAGCAGCTCCAGCGGGAGTATCTATGAGCAGTTCTTC. Protein product: CASSSSGSIYEQFF. The chain is built from TRBV7-3 and TRBJ2-1; TRBD2 matches 8 bases. The junction had 7 bases not matched to a gene; V was cut back by 4 bases and J by 8 bases. Germline loops: CDR1 SGHTA, CDR2 FQGTGA. There are 14 residues in the CDR3.

This chain links TRBV6-5 with TRBJ2-7, with 9 bases lining up with TRBD2. The CDR3 length is 13 residues. V gave up 7 bases and J gave up 4 bases; unmatched junction bases: 5. Germline assignment: CDR1 MNHEY and CDR2 SVGAGI. CDR3 amino acids: CASIASGTYEQYF. The CDR3 bases are TGTGCCAGCATTGCTAGCGGGACTTACGAGCAGTACTTC.

A note on this clone: Other DNA sequences in this sample translate to the same CDR3. The rearrangement links TRBV12-3 or TRBV12-4 to TRBJ1-5, with D perhaps matching TRBD1 (6 bases). The V end lost 4 bases, the J end lost 6 bases, and 10 bases lay between the germline ends. The length of the CDR3 is 13 residues. In DNA form, the CDR3 reads TGTGCCAGCAGTTCACAGGGTACTCAGCCCCAGCATTTT. It yields the protein CASSSQGTQPQHF.

The gene calls are TRBV2 and TRBJ1-3; D is undetermined. Trimming shortened V by 4 bases and J by 2 bases, and 6 bases separated the two germline ends. Looked up from germline, CDR1 is SNHLY and CDR2 is FYNNEI. This CDR3 region has 13 residues. CDR3 amino acids: CASSVFTGNTIYF. CDR3 DNA: TGTGCCAGCAGTGTTTTCACTGGAAACACCATATATTTT.

In its sample, this clone was seen once. V gene TRBV7-8 combines with J gene TRBJ1-2; TRBD1 matches at 7 bases. Germline loops: CDR1 SGHVS, CDR2 FQNEAQ. The CDR3 length is 13 residues. V lost 1 base and J lost 8; bases outside the gene matches: 4. CDR3 residues: CASSLGQGEGYTF. CDR3 coding DNA: TGTGCCAGCAGCTTAGGGCAGGGGGAGGGCTACACCTTC.

This chain joins TRBV29-1 and TRBJ1-1; tentatively, D is TRBD1 (5 bases). The CDR3 contains 12 residues. With 4 bases removed from V and 7 bases from J, the gap between germline ends came to 13 bases. The germline gives CDR1 SQVTM, CDR2 ANQGSEA. Written as DNA, the CDR3 is TGCAGCGTTGGGTTAACAGGCCTTGAAGCTTTCTTT. Translating it yields CSVGLTGLEAFF.

V gene TRBV14 combines with J gene TRBJ1-3; no clear D gene. The CDR3 is 14 amino acids. The V end was cut by 1 base, the J end by 4 bases, with 8 bases between. Germline assignment: CDR1 SGHDN and CDR2 FVKESK. CDR3 nucleotide sequence: TGTGCCAGCAGCCAAGTACGGTCCGGAAACACCATATATTTT. This codes for CASSQVRSGNTIYF. The full variable domain, completed using reference TRBV14 and TRBJ1-3, is EAGVTQFPSHSVIEKGQTVTLRCDPISGHDNLYWYRRVMGKEIKFLLHFVKESKQDESGMPNNRFLAERTGGTYSTLKVQPAELEDSGVYFCASSQVRSGNTIYFGEGSWLTVV.

The chain joins TRBV18 to TRBJ2-1, with 10 bases lining up with TRBD1. J lost 8 bases, V lost 3 bases, and 4 bases had no gene match. Per germline, CDR1 KGHSH and CDR2 LQKENI. The CDR3 totals 14 residues. CDR3 in amino acids: CASSPRTGGDEQFF. In DNA form, the CDR3 reads TGTGCCAGCTCACCCCGGACAGGGGGGGATGAGCAGTTCTTC.

The chain has TRBV7-8 and TRBJ2-3; TRBD1 is a possible D gene (5 bases). Germline CDR1 SGHVS, CDR2 FQNEAQ. V lost 2 bases and J lost 2, with 17 bases in between. This CDR3 spans 17 amino acids. The CDR3 spells CASSLFQDTTDTDTQYF. For the CDR3, the DNA is TGTGCCAGCAGCTTATTCCAGGACACGACCGACACAGATACGCAGTATTTT.

The chain recombines TRBV21-1 with TRBJ2-7; no check of the table's D call, TRBD2, against the DNA was made. TRBV21-1 is termed a pseudogene. This CDR3 contains 15 residues. The DNA for the CDR3 is TGTGCCAGCAGCAAAGGGGGAGTACACAACTACGAGCAGTACTTC. Amino acids: CASSKGGVHNYEQYF.

The rearrangement links TRBV6-5 to TRBJ2-3; unclear D gene. V was pared by 5 bases and J by 1 base, with 7 bases between. There are 13 residues in the CDR3. The germline V gene encodes CDR1 MNHEY and CDR2 SVGAGI. Here the CDR3 reads CASSQTRTDTQYF. The CDR3 nucleotides are TGTGCCAGCAGTCAAACACGCACAGATACGCAGTATTTT.

This clone showed up just once. The chain couples TRBV25-1 to TRBJ2-7, with TRBD2 matching over 11 bases. Looked up from germline, CDR1 is MGHDK and CDR2 is SYGVNS. V dropped 4 bases and J dropped 3; count of bases not matched to a gene: 8. The CDR3 has 16 residues. The CDR3, as DNA: TGTGCCAGCAGTGCGGGACGACTAGCGGGGTTCTACGAGCAGTACTTC. Protein: CASSAGRLAGFYEQYF.

This clone has a handful of counts. The chain recombines TRBV2 with TRBJ1-6; 9 bases align to TRBD1. Per the germline V gene, CDR1 is SNHLY and CDR2 is FYNNEI. Germline trimming cut 6 bases from V and 11 bases from J; bases unmatched to any gene: 8. This CDR3 has 14 residues. DNA for the CDR3: TGTGCCAGCAGGGAACAGGGGGCTTTGACACCCCTCCACTTT. It yields the protein CASREQGALTPLHF.

The chain joins TRBV27 to TRBJ2-5; 9 bases are a match to TRBD2. The CDR3 spans 15 residues. V gave up 6 bases and J gave up 0 bases; unmatched junction bases: 5. Germline CDR1 is MNHEY and CDR2 is SMNVEV (reference sequence). In DNA, the CDR3 is TGTGCCAGCAGCTTCACTAGCGGGCACCAAGAGACCCAGTACTTC. Protein product: CASSFTSGHQETQYF.

V and J are TRBV24-1 and TRBJ2-3; a weak D match, TRBD1 (5 bases). The V gene's germline CDR1 is KGHDR and CDR2 SFDVKD. The CDR3 consists of 15 residues. Between the trimmed V and J ends, which lost 4 bases and 5 bases, there was a span of 15 bases. In DNA, the CDR3 is TGTGCCACCAGTGACGGACATGGTTCAGGAGATACGCAGTATTTT. Translating it yields CATSDGHGSGDTQYF.

V and J are TRBV18 and TRBJ2-7; 9 bases map to TRBD2. Germline CDR1 reads KGHSH; CDR2 reads LQKENI. The CDR3 totals 14 residues. Trimming cost V 5 bases and J 7 bases; bases outside gene matches: 9. Here the CDR3 reads CASSNSGRSSEQYF. CDR3 nucleotides: TGTGCCAGCTCAAATAGCGGGAGATCGAGTGAGCAGTACTTC.

In its sample, this clone was seen once. The chain has TRBV7-9 and TRBJ1-5, with D possibly TRBD1 on 6 matching bases. Germline V gene sequence: CDR1 SEHNR, CDR2 FQNEAQ (reference sequence). The ends were cut back, 6 bases at V and 3 bases at J, with 12 bases in the middle. This CDR3 spans 14 amino acids. The chain's CDR3 is CASSPQGNNQPQHF. Written as DNA, the CDR3 is TGTGCCAGCAGTCCACAGGGAAACAATCAGCCCCAGCATTTT.

The V call is TRBV18, the J call TRBJ1-1; 9 bases map to TRBD1. This CDR3 contains 16 residues. Germline assignment: CDR1 KGHSH and CDR2 LQKENI. V lost 2 bases to trimming and J lost 3 bases; unmatched junction nucleotides: 7. CDR3 residues: CASSPARQGGDTEAFF. The CDR3 DNA is TGTGCCAGCTCACCAGCCCGACAGGGGGGAGACACTGAAGCTTTCTTT.

V is TRBV3-1 (or the pseudogene TRBV3-2) and J is TRBJ1-1; maybe TRBD1 (6 bases). From germline, CDR1 is LGHDT and CDR2 YNNKEL (reference sequence). Trimming took 4 bases from V and 0 from J, leaving 15 bases between them. CDR3 size: 16 residues. CDR3 nucleotides: TGTGCCAGCAGCCGAAAGGGCAGGGGTATGAACACTGAAGCTTTCTTT. It translates to CASSRKGRGMNTEAFF.

The chain has TRBV5-1 and TRBJ2-3; unclear D gene. Germline V lookup: CDR1 SGHRS, CDR2 YFSETQ. The CDR3 totals 13 residues. Trimming stripped 5 bases from V and 1 base from J, with 8 bases between. The CDR3 DNA follows: TGCGCCAGCAGATACACAGGCACAGATACGCAGTATTTT. Protein sequence: CASRYTGTDTQYF.

The chain recombines TRBV7-9 with TRBJ1-5; possibly TRBD1 for D (5 bases). There are 12 residues in the CDR3. V lost 5 bases and J lost 7, with 9 bases in between. Germline CDR1 is SEHNR and CDR2 is FQNEAQ (reference sequence). The CDR3 loop is CASSLGGQPQHF. In nucleotides, the CDR3 is TGTGCCAGCAGCCTGGGGGGACAGCCCCAGCATTTT.

J is TRBJ1-3 and V is TRBV7-2; D remains ambiguous. V was clipped by 3 bases and J by 11 bases, with 8 bases between them. The CDR3 runs to 11 residues. The germline CDR1 and CDR2 sequences are SGHTA and FQGNSA. The CDR3 DNA sequence: TGTGCCAGCAGCTTGGGAGGGTCCATATATTTT. The encoded protein is CASSLGGSIYF.

J is TRBJ2-5 and V is TRBV19, with 8 bases lining up with TRBD1. With V trimmed by 4 bases and J by 3 bases, 4 bases remained unmatched. Germline loops: CDR1 LNHDA, CDR2 SQIVND (reference sequence). The CDR3 extends over 14 amino acids. The CDR3 DNA sequence: TGTGCCAGTAGTAAGCCAGGGGGCAAAGAGACCCAGTACTTC. Translating it yields CASSKPGGKETQYF.

The chain combines TRBV30 with TRBJ1-2, with no clear D. Looked up from germline, CDR1 is GTSNPN and CDR2 is SVGIG (reference sequence). This CDR3 region has 12 residues. With 4 bases removed from V and 0 bases from J, the gap between germline ends came to 6 bases. CDR3 bases: TGTGCCTGGACCTCAGCTAACTATGGCTACACCTTC. This sequence encodes CAWTSANYGYTF.

The chain couples TRBV25-1 to TRBJ2-5; 11 bases align to TRBD2. The CDR3 has 16 residues. Per the germline V gene, CDR1 is MGHDK and CDR2 is SYGVNS. After removal of 2 bases from V and 1 base from J, the junction contained 3 bases not matched to a gene. The CDR3 spells CASSEGTSGTQETQYF. DNA of the CDR3: TGTGCCAGCAGTGAAGGGACTAGCGGAACCCAAGAGACCCAGTACTTC.

The table lists this clone with a count of one. The chain employs TRBV19 and TRBJ2-2; no reliable D call. V lost 1 base and J lost 0, with 6 bases in between. Germline CDR1 is LNHDA and CDR2 is SQIVND (reference sequence). There are 15 residues in the CDR3. The CDR3 here is CASSIALANTGELFF. The CDR3 DNA reads as TGTGCCAGTAGTATAGCTCTAGCGAACACCGGGGAGCTGTTTTTT.